This entry is about one T cell receptor (beta chain). What it binds is not known. Of the isolated RNA, all was reverse transcribed, and so the sequenced material was expressed TCRB transcripts. Assay: immunoSEQ multiplex PCR; the TCRdb copy retains only in-frame clones and omits some. The table shows about 260,000 clones, with about 20% occurring only once. V was trimmed by 1 base and J by 3 bases, leaving 16 bases between them. Germline V gives CDR1 GTSNPN, CDR2 SVGIG (reference sequence). The CDR3 totals 16 residues. Sorting with CD45RO/CCR7/CD25/CD127/CD95/CD27 yielded naive, central memory, regulatory and stem-like memory CD4+ cells. Purities in excess of 95% were seen in all sorted populations. The sample is drawn from a study of beta chain features in type 1 diabetes. The study's findings and limits: Type 1 diabetes patients had TCRB CDR3s that were shorter (moderately but significantly so) in all four CD4+ subsets. In comparison with healthy donors, patients had naive, central memory and Treg TCRB repertoires that appeared more similar.

The sequence came from a woman in her 40s with type 1 diabetes. Sequenced input: naive CD4+ T cells from blood. The rearrangement uses TRBV30 and TRBJ1-5, with unresolved D. CDR3 protein: CAWSASASTVNQPQHF. In nucleotides, the CDR3 is TGTGCCTGGAGTGCCTCAGCCTCAACAGTCAATCAGCCCCAGCATTTT. Drawing the rest from reference TRBV30 and TRBJ1-5, the complete variable domain is SQTIHQWPATLVQPVGSPLSLECTVEGTSNPNLYWYRQAAGRGLQLLFYSVGIGQISSEVPQNLSASRPQDRQFILSSKKLLLSDSGFYLCAWSASASTVNQPQHFGDGTRLSIL.